One and the same sample provided the 7 T cell receptor beta chains below, sequenced in a study of blood T cells in healthy people across ages. Sample-barcoded 5' priming and a J-beta primer mix drove a second PCR of about 6 to 12 cycles. TCRdb re-called the 5' RACE reads through MiXCR, storing one row per CDR3 protein. The sample has over a million distinct CDR3 sequences, approximately 38% seen once; the top ten hold around 8%. Input material: blood. These TCRs come from a woman younger than 35 in good health.

The J gene is TRBJ2-5, the V gene TRBV12-3 or TRBV12-4, with TRBD2 identical over 8 bases. The CDR3 is 15 residues long. The J segment lost 11 bases and the V segment lost 3 bases, leaving 14 bases of the junction unmatched. CDR3 amino acids: CASSFAGGLYNEQYF. DNA of the CDR3: TGTGCCAGCAGTTTTGCGGGGGGCCTGTACAATGAGCAGTACTTC.

This chain links TRBV4-1 with TRBJ2-7; 8 bases are a match to TRBD1. This CDR3 comprises 14 residues. Looked up from germline, CDR1 is MGHRA and CDR2 is YSYEKL. With 8 bases clipped from V and 2 bases from J, the junction kept 8 bases outside the gene matches. CDR3 bases: TGCGCCAGCGCTTTAAGCAGGGGGCCCTACGAGCAGTACTTC. Translating gives CASALSRGPYEQYF.

The chain links TRBV2 to TRBJ2-7; no reliable D call. The V end was cut by 2 bases, the J end by 4 bases, with 15 bases between. Germline lookup yields CDR1 SNHLY and CDR2 FYNNEI. The CDR3 has 15 residues. CDR3: CASSERDGASYEQYF. The CDR3, as DNA: TGTGCCAGCAGTGAAAGAGACGGCGCGAGTTACGAGCAGTACTTC.

This clonotype was found a few times. The gene calls are TRBV10-3 and TRBJ2-7, with 7 bases lining up with TRBD1. This CDR3 comprises 15 residues. The V and J ends lost 6 bases and 0 bases, in that order; junction bases with no gene match: 8. Per the germline V gene, CDR1 is ENHRY and CDR2 is SYGVKD. The CDR3 loop reads CAISGQDVGSYEQYF. DNA of the CDR3: TGTGCCATCAGCGGACAGGATGTGGGCTCCTACGAGCAGTACTTC.

The chain employs TRBV20-1 and TRBJ2-7, with 10 bases fitting TRBD2. The V gene's germline CDR1 is DFQATT and CDR2 SNEGSKA (reference sequence). This CDR3 is 17 amino acids long. V shed 2 bases, J shed 3 bases, and the junction held 13 bases outside the gene matches. CDR3 amino acids: CSARLEPTGTSVYEQYF. The CDR3 nucleotides read TGCAGTGCTAGACTGGAACCGACCGGGACTAGCGTCTACGAGCAGTACTTC.

There are a few counts of this clonotype. The V gene is TRBV5-1, the J gene TRBJ2-5; no firm D call. CDR3 length: 12 amino acids. Per the germline V gene, CDR1 is SGHRS and CDR2 is YFSETQ. The germline V and J ends were trimmed by 0 bases and 10 bases, with 10 bases remaining between them. The CDR3 nucleotides read TGCGCCAGCAGCTTGGCCGGAGATTTCCAGTACTTC. Its translation: CASSLAGDFQYF.

Many counts were recorded for this clonotype. This sequence joins TRBV20-1 and TRBJ2-5; tentative D call: TRBD2 (5 bases). Germline lookup yields CDR1 DFQATT and CDR2 SNEGSKA (reference sequence). The CDR3 has 14 amino acids. V gave up 0 bases and J gave up 4 bases, with 12 bases separating them. The CDR3 region has the DNA TGCAGTGCTAGAGATGCCTCAGCGGTAGAGACCCAGTACTTC. Its translation is CSARDASAVETQYF.